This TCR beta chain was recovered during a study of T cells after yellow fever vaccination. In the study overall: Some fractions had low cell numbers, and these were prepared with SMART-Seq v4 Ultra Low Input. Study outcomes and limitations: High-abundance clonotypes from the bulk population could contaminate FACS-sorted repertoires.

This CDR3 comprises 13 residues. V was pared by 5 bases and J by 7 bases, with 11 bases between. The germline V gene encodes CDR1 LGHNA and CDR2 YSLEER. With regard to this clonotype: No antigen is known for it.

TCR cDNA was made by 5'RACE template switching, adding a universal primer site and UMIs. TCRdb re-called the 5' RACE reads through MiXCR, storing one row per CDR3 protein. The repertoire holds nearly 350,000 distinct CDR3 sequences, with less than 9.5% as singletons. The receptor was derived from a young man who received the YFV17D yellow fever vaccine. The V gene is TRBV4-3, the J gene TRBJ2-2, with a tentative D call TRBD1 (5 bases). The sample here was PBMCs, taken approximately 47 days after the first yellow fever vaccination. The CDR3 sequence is CASSSWGSGELFF. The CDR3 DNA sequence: TGCGCCAGCAGCAGCTGGGGCAGCGGGGAGCTGTTTTTT.